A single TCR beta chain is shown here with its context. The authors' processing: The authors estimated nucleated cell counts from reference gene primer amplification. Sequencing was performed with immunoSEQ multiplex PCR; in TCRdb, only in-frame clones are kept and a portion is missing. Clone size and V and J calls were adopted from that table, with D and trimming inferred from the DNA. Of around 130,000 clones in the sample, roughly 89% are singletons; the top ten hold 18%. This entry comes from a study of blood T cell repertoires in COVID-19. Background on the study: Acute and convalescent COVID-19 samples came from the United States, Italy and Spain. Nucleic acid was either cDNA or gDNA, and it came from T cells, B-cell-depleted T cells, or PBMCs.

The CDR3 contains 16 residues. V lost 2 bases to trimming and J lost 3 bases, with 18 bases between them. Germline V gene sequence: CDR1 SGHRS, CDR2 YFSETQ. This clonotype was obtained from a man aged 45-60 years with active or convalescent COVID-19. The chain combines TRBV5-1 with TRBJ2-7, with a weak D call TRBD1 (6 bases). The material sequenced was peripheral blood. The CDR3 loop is CASSFDIRDTLYEQYF. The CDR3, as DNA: TGCGCCAGCAGCTTCGATATCCGGGACACGCTCTACGAGCAGTACTTC. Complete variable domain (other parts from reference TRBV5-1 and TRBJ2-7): KAGVTQTPRYLIKTRGQQVTLSCSPISGHRSVSWYQQTPGQGLQFLFEYFSETQRNKGNFPGRFSGRQFSNSRSEMNVSTLELGDSALYLCASSFDIRDTLYEQYFGPGTRLTVT.